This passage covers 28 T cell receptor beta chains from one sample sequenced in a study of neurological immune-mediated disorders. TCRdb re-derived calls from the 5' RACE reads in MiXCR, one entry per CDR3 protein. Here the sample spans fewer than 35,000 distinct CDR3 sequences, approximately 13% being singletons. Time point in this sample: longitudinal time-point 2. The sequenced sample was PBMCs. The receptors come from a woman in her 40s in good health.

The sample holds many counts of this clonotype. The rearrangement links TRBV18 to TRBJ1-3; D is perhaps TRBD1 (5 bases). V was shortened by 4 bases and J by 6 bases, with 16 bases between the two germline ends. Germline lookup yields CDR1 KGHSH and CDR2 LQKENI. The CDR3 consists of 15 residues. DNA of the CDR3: TGTGCCAGCTCACAAAGGGCCAGGGAAGAAAACACCATATATTTT. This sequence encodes CASSQRAREENTIYF.

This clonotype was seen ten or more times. As DNA, the CDR3 is TGTGCCAGCAGCCCGCCGGGTTCCTTATACACAGATACGCAGTATTTT. Encoded protein: CASSPPGSLYTDTQYF. The J gene is TRBJ2-3, the V gene TRBV7-9; D is unresolved. The CDR3 has 16 amino acids. The germline V and J ends were trimmed by 5 bases and 2 bases, with 17 bases remaining between them. Germline V gives CDR1 SEHNR, CDR2 FQNEAQ (reference sequence).

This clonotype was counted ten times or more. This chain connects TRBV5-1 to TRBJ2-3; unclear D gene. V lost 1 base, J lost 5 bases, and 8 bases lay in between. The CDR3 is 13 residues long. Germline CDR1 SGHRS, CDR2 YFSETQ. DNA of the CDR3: TGCGCCAGCAGCTTGCGGTCGGGAGATACGCAGTATTTT. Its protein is CASSLRSGDTQYF.

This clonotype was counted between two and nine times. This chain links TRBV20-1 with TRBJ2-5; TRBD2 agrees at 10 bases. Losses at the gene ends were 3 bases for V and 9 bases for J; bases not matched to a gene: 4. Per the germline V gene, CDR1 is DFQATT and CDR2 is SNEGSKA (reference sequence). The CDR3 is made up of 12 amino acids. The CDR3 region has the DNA TGCAGTGCTAGTGGACTAGCGGCCTCCCAGTACTTC. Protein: CSASGLAASQYF.

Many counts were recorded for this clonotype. As DNA, the CDR3 is TGCAGTGCTAGAGATCGGCAGGGGCTATATAGCAATCAGCCCCAGCATTTT. Protein sequence: CSARDRQGLYSNQPQHF. The J gene is TRBJ1-5, the V gene TRBV20-1; D might be TRBD1 (6 bases). Trimming cost V 0 bases and J 0 bases, with 15 bases left between them. Per germline, CDR1 DFQATT and CDR2 SNEGSKA (reference sequence). This CDR3 contains 17 residues.

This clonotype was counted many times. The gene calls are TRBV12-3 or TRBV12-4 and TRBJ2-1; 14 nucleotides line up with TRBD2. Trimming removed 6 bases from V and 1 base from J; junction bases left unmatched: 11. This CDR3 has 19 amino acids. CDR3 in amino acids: CASRDSGTSGRRSYNEQFF. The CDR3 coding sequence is TGTGCCAGCAGGGATTCCGGGACTAGCGGGAGAAGATCCTACAATGAGCAGTTCTTC.

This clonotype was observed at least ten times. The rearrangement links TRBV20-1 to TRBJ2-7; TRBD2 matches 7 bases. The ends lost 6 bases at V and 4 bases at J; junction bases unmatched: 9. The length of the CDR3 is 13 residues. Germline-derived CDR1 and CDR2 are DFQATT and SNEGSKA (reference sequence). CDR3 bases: TGCAGTGCCAGTCCGACTAGCTCGTACGAGCAGTACTTC. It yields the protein CSASPTSSYEQYF.

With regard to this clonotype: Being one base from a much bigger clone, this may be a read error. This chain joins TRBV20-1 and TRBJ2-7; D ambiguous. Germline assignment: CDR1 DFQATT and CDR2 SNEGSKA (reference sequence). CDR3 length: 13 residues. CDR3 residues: CGARDLRLHEQYF. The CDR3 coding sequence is TGCGGTGCTAGAGATCTCAGGCTCCACGAGCAGTACTTC.

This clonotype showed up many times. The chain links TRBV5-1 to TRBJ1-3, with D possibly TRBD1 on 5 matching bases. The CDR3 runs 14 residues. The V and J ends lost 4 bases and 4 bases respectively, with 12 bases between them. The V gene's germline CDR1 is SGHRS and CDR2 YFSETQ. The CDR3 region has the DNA TGCGCCAGCAGCCGCCCAGGGATGGGAAACACCATATATTTT. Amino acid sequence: CASSRPGMGNTIYF.

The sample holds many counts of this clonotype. The DNA for the CDR3 is TGTGCCAGCAGTTTAACCCCCCGAGGAGCTGAAGCTTTCTTT. Protein sequence: CASSLTPRGAEAFF. The chain recombines TRBV12-3 or TRBV12-4 with TRBJ1-1, with unresolved D. CDR3 size: 14 residues. With 2 bases removed from V and 6 bases from J, the gap between germline ends came to 13 bases.

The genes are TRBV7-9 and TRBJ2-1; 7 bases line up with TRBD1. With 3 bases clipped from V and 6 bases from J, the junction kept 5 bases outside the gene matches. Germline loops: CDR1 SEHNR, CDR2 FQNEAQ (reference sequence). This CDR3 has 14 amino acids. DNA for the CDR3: TGTGCCAGCAGCTTGGAGGCAGGGGGCAATGAGCAGTTCTTC. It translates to CASSLEAGGNEQFF. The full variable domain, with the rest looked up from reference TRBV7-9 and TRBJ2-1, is DTGVSQNPRHKITKRGQNVTFRCDPISEHNRLYWYRQTLGQGPEFLTYFQNEAQLEKSRLLSDRFSAERPKGSFSTLEIQRTEQGDSAMYLCASSLEAGGNEQFFGPGTRLTVL.

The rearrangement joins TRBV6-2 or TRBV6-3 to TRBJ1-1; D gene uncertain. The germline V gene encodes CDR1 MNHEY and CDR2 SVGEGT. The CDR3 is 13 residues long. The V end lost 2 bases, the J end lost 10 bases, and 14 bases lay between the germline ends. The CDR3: CASSYPGRGIAFF. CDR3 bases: TGTGCCAGCAGTTACCCGGGCCGGGGTATAGCTTTCTTT.

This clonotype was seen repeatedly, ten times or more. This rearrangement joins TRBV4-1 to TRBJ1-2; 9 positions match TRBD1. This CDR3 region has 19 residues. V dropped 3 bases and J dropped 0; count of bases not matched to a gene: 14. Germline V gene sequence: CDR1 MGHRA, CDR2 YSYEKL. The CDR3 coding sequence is TGCGCCAGCAGCCATCTCGGGAGGACAGGGGCCCTTTCTAACTATGGCTACACCTTC. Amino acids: CASSHLGRTGALSNYGYTF.

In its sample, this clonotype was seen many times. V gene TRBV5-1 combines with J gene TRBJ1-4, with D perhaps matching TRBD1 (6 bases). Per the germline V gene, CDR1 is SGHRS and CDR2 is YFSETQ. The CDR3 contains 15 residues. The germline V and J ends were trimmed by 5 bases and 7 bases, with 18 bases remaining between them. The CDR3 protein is CASSSRGTSGEKLFF. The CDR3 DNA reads TGCGCCAGCAGTTCGAGGGGGACGAGCGGTGAAAAACTGTTTTTT.

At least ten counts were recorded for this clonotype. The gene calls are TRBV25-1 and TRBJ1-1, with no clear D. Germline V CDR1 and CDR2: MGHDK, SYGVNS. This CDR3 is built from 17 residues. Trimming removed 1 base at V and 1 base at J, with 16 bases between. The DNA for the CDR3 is TGTGCCAGCAGTGAATGGTTGGACGGAGGGAAGAACACTGAAGCTTTCTTT. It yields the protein CASSEWLDGGKNTEAFF.

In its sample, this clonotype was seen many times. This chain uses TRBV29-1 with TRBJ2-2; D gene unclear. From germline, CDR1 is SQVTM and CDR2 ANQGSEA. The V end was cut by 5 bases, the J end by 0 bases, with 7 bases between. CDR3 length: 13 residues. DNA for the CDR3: TGCAGCGTTAGGGCAGCGAACACCGGGGAGCTGTTTTTT. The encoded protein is CSVRAANTGELFF.

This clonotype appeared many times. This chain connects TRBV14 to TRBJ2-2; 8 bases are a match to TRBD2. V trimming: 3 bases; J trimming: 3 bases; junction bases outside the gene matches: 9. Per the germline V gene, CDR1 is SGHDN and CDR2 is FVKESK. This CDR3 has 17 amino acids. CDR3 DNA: TGTGCCAGCAGCCAGCGCCTCGGGACTAGGGACACCGGGGAGCTGTTTTTT. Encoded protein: CASSQRLGTRDTGELFF.

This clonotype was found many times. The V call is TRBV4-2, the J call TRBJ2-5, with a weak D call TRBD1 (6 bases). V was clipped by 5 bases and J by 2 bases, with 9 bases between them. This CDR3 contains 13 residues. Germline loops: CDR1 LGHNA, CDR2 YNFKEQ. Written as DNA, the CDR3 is TGTGCCAGCAGCTGGACAGATCAAGAGACCCAGTACTTC. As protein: CASSWTDQETQYF.

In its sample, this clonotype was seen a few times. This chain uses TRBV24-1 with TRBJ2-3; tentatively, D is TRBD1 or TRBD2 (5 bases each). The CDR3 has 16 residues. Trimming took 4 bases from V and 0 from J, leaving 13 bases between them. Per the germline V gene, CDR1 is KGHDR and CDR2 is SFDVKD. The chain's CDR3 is CATSEDEGPSTDTQYF. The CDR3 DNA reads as TGTGCCACCAGTGAGGACGAGGGGCCTAGCACAGATACGCAGTATTTT.

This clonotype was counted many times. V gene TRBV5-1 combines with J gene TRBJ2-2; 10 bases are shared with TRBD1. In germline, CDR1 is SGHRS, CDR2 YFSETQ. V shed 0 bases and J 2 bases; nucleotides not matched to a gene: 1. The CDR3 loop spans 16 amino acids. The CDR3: CASSLGQGANTGELFF. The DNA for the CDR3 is TGCGCCAGCAGCTTGGGACAGGGGGCAAACACCGGGGAGCTGTTTTTT. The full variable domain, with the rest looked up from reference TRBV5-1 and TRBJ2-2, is KAGVTQTPRYLIKTRGQQVTLSCSPISGHRSVSWYQQTPGQGLQFLFEYFSETQRNKGNFPGRFSGRQFSNSRSEMNVSTLELGDSALYLCASSLGQGANTGELFFGEGSRLTVL.

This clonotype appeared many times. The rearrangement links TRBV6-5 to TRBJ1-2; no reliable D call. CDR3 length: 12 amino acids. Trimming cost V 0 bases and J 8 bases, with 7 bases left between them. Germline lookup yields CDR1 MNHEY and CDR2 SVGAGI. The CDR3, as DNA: TGTGCCAGCAGTTACTCGACCGACGGCTACACCTTC. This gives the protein CASSYSTDGYTF.

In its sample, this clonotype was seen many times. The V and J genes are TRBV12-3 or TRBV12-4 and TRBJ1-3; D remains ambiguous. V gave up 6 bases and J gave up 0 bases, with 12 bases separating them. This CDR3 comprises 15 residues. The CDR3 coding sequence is TGTGCCAGCAGAGAACGGGAGAGCTCTGGAAACACCATATATTTT. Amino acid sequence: CASRERESSGNTIYF.

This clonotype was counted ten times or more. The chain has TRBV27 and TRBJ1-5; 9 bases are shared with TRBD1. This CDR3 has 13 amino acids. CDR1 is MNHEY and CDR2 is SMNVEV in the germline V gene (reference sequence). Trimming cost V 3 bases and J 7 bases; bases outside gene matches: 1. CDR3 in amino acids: CASSLDRGQPQHF. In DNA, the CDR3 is TGTGCCAGCAGTTTGGACAGGGGCCAGCCCCAGCATTTT.

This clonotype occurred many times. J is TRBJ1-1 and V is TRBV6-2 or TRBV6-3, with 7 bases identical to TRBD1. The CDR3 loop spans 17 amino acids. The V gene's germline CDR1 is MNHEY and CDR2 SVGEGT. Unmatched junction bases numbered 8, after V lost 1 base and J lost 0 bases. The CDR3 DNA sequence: TGTGCCAGCAGTTACTTCGAAATAGACAGGGTGAACACTGAAGCTTTCTTT. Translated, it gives CASSYFEIDRVNTEAFF.

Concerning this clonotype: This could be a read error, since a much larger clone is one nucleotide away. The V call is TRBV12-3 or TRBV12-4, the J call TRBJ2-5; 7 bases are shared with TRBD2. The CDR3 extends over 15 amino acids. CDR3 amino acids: CANSLGGTSQETQYF. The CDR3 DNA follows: TGTGCCAACAGTTTGGGAGGGACCTCCCAAGAGACCCAGTACTTC.

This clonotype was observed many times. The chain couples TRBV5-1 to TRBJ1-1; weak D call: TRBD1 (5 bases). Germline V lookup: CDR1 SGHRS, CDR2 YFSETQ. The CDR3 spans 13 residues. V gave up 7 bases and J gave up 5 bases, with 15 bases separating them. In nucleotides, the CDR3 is TGCGCCAGCGCCCGGGGCGGTTGGACTGAAGCTTTCTTT. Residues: CASARGGWTEAFF.

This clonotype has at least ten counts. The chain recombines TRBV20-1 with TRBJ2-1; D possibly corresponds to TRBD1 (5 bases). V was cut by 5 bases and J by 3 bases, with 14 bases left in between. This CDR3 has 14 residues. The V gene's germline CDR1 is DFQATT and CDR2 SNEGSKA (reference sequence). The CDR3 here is CSAGAGADYNEQFF. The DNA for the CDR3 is TGCAGTGCTGGTGCTGGGGCGGACTACAATGAGCAGTTCTTC.

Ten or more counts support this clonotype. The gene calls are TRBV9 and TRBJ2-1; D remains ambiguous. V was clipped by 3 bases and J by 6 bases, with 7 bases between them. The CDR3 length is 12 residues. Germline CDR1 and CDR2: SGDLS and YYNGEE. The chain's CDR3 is CASSGQVNEQFF. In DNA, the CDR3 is TGTGCCAGCAGCGGTCAAGTCAATGAGCAGTTCTTC.